These 23 T cell receptor beta chains originate from one sample sequenced in a study of control samples from healthy donors and cancer patients. Clones were read by immunoSEQ multiplex PCR, and TCRdb kept only the in-frame ones, dropping some. The sample lists about 150,000 clones, approximately 94% occurring once. The sample consisted of blood. These receptors came from a man aged 40-55 years in good health.

V is TRBV18 and J is TRBJ1-2, with TRBD1 as a possible D gene (5 bases). Germline assignment: CDR1 KGHSH and CDR2 LQKENI. V was pared by 0 bases and J by 4 bases, with 12 bases between. The CDR3 is made up of 15 amino acids. The CDR3 bases are TGTGCCAGCTCACCACCGCTCCTTAGGGGCTATGGCTACACCTTC. Residues: CASSPPLLRGYGYTF.

This clone was observed a handful of times. The gene calls are TRBV4-1 and TRBJ1-1; D gene uncertain. Trimming stripped 3 bases from V and 5 bases from J, with 13 bases between. Germline-derived CDR1 and CDR2 are MGHRA and YSYEKL. CDR3 length: 14 residues. Here the CDR3 DNA reads TGCGCCAGCAGCCATGGGGTGTCGCGAACTGAAGCTTTCTTT. Its protein is CASSHGVSRTEAFF.

The chain uses TRBV5-1 and TRBJ2-7, with D maybe TRBD1 (5 bases). CDR1 and CDR2 from the germline V gene are SGHRS and YFSETQ. The CDR3 length is 22 residues. Trimming removed 3 bases at V and 3 bases at J, with 37 bases between. The CDR3 sequence is CASSSATDKRGEASSHRYEQYF. The CDR3 region has the DNA TGCGCCAGCAGCTCCGCCACGGATAAAAGGGGTGAGGCCTCATCCCACCGCTACGAGCAGTACTTC.

The gene calls are TRBV2 and TRBJ1-2; D gene unclear. The CDR3 extends over 11 amino acids. CDR1 and CDR2 (germline): SNHLY, FYNNEI. Trimming pared 9 bases from V and 4 bases from J, leaving 9 bases between. In DNA, the CDR3 is TGTGCCAGTACGATGTTCTATGGCTACACCTTC. Translation: CASTMFYGYTF.

The chain recombines TRBV27 with TRBJ1-2, with 7 bases lining up with TRBD1. Germline lookup yields CDR1 MNHEY and CDR2 SMNVEV (reference sequence). After removal of 8 bases from V and 1 base from J, the junction contained 13 bases not matched to a gene. The CDR3 contains 16 residues. CDR3 DNA sequence: TGTGCCAGCGGGGACAGTGAAATGTCTTTTAACTATGGCTACACCTTC. Protein sequence: CASGDSEMSFNYGYTF.

This sequence joins TRBV7-9 and TRBJ2-3; D gene ambiguous. Trimming shortened V by 4 bases and J by 4 bases, and 6 bases separated the two germline ends. Germline lookup yields CDR1 SEHNR and CDR2 FQNEAQ (reference sequence). This CDR3 contains 12 residues. CDR3 sequence: CASSSSPDTQYF. The CDR3 bases are TGTGCCAGCAGCTCATCGCCAGATACGCAGTATTTT.

The rearrangement links TRBV11-2 to TRBJ2-5; D is unclear. Germline V gives CDR1 SGHAT, CDR2 FQNNGV. Deletions cut 1 base from V and 1 base from J, with 4 bases between. This CDR3 spans 13 amino acids. The CDR3 bases are TGTGCCAGCAGCTTAGGAGTCCAAGAGACCCAGTACTTC. Its protein is CASSLGVQETQYF.

This chain connects TRBV5-1 to TRBJ2-1; 8 bases are a match to TRBD1. The CDR3 is 16 residues long. Germline CDR1 reads SGHRS; CDR2 reads YFSETQ. Trimming removed 0 bases from V and 5 bases from J; junction bases left unmatched: 7. Written as DNA, the CDR3 is TGCGCCAGCAGCTTGGGGCAGGGGGCTAAACACAATGAGCAGTTCTTC. Translating gives CASSLGQGAKHNEQFF.

This sequence joins TRBV19 and TRBJ1-1, with 8 positions matching TRBD1. From germline, CDR1 is LNHDA and CDR2 SQIVND (reference sequence). The CDR3 has 14 residues. The J segment lost 1 base and the V segment lost 3 bases, leaving 1 base of the junction unmatched. CDR3 sequence (DNA): TGTGCCAGTAGTATCGGGACAGGGAACACTGAAGCTTTCTTT. Amino acids: CASSIGTGNTEAFF. Full variable domain (missing parts from reference TRBV19 and TRBJ1-1): DGGITQSPKYLFRKEGQNVTLSCEQNLNHDAMYWYRQDPGQGLRLIYYSQIVNDFQKGDIAEGYSVSREKKESFPLTVTSAQKNPTAFYLCASSIGTGNTEAFFGQGTRLTVV.

This clone appeared a few times. This sequence joins TRBV7-2 and TRBJ1-3; D unresolved. CDR1 is SGHTA and CDR2 is FQGNSA in the germline V gene. This CDR3 is 13 amino acids long. V was trimmed by 4 bases and J by 0 bases, leaving 4 bases between them. CDR3 sequence (DNA): TGTGCCAGCAGCTCCCACTCTGGAAACACCATATATTTT. Its protein product is CASSSHSGNTIYF.

The V and J genes are TRBV18 and TRBJ2-4; D is possibly TRBD1 or TRBD2 (6 bases each). In germline, CDR1 is KGHSH, CDR2 LQKENI. Deletions cut 3 bases from V and 7 bases from J, with 16 bases between. The CDR3 is made up of 15 amino acids. The CDR3 nucleotides are TGTGCCAGCTCACCCTCACAGGGAGGAGTGAACATTCAGTACTTC. Translation: CASSPSQGGVNIQYF.

The J gene is TRBJ1-2, the V gene TRBV30, with D possibly being TRBD1 (5 bases). The germline CDR1 and CDR2 sequences are GTSNPN and SVGIG (reference sequence). Trimming stripped 2 bases from V and 2 bases from J, with 15 bases between. The CDR3 runs to 15 residues. CDR3 region: CAWSPPGARNYGYTF. DNA for the CDR3: TGTGCCTGGAGTCCCCCTGGGGCACGGAACTATGGCTACACCTTC.

The V call is TRBV11-3, the J call TRBJ2-7, with D perhaps matching TRBD2 (6 bases). Germline V gene sequence: CDR1 SGHNT, CDR2 YENEEA. This CDR3 is built from 12 residues. With 3 bases removed from V and 5 bases from J, the gap between germline ends came to 8 bases. The CDR3 loop reads CASSLGGNEQYF. The DNA for the CDR3 is TGTGCCAGCAGCTTGGGAGGAAACGAGCAGTACTTC.

V gene TRBV18 combines with J gene TRBJ2-3; D is ambiguous. Germline lookup yields CDR1 KGHSH and CDR2 LQKENI. The CDR3 extends over 13 amino acids. Trimming took 6 bases from V and 2 from J, leaving 9 bases between them. The CDR3 nucleotides are TGTGCCAGCTCCCTTGGGATCACAGATACGCAGTATTTT. Protein sequence: CASSLGITDTQYF. Drawing the rest from reference TRBV18 and TRBJ2-3, the complete variable domain is NAGVMQNPRHLVRRRGQEARLRCSPMKGHSHVYWYRQLPEEGLKFMVYLQKENIIDESGMPKERFSAEFPKEGPSILRIQQVVRGDSAAYFCASSLGITDTQYFGPGTRLTVL.

The chain links TRBV7-2 to TRBJ2-5; 10 nucleotides agree with TRBD2. The V gene's germline CDR1 is SGHTA and CDR2 FQGNSA. This CDR3 contains 18 residues. Trimming removed 1 base from V and 2 bases from J; junction bases left unmatched: 10. CDR3 nucleotides: TGTGCCAGCAGCTTAGGTGGTAGCGGAGCGGGGGGGCAAGAGACCCAGTACTTC. Translation gives CASSLGGSGAGGQETQYF.

V usage is TRBV5-4 and J usage is TRBJ1-1; 7 nucleotides align to TRBD1. The CDR3 covers 15 residues. Germline V lookup: CDR1 SGHNT, CDR2 YYREEE (reference sequence). The junction had 6 bases not matched to a gene; V was cut back by 0 bases and J by 4 bases. The CDR3 loop reads CASSLAGGTGTEAFF. CDR3 coding DNA: TGTGCCAGCAGCTTGGCAGGGGGAACGGGCACTGAAGCTTTCTTT.

The J gene is TRBJ2-7, the V gene TRBV30; 10 bases line up with TRBD1. CDR3 size: 14 residues. V trimming: 1 base; J trimming: 5 bases; junction bases outside the gene matches: 5. CDR1 is GTSNPN and CDR2 is SVGIG in the germline V gene (reference sequence). CDR3: CAWSDRQGADEQYF. The DNA for the CDR3 is TGTGCCTGGAGTGACCGACAGGGGGCGGACGAGCAGTACTTC.

The chain links TRBV28 to TRBJ1-3, with 7 bases fitting TRBD1. Per germline, CDR1 MDHEN and CDR2 SYDVKM. CDR3 length equals 12 residues. Unmatched junction bases numbered 6, after V lost 10 bases and J lost 6 bases. The CDR3, as DNA: TGTGCCACCACAGGGGTCGAAAACACCATATATTTT. Residues: CATTGVENTIYF.

This clone was recorded only once. The chain recombines TRBV5-8 with TRBJ2-1, with D tentatively TRBD2 (5 bases). Trimming pared 4 bases from V and 0 bases from J, leaving 14 bases between. In germline, CDR1 is SGHTS, CDR2 YDEGEE. The CDR3 totals 16 residues. DNA of the CDR3: TGTGCCAGCAGCCGGACTGAAATGAGCTCCTACAATGAGCAGTTCTTC. As protein: CASSRTEMSSYNEQFF.

The chain employs TRBV12-5 and TRBJ1-5; no reliable D call. V was pared by 3 bases and J by 5 bases, with 5 bases between. This CDR3 region has 12 residues. Germline V CDR1 and CDR2: LGHNT, FRNRAP. The CDR3: CASGLLYQPQHF. CDR3 DNA sequence: TGTGCTAGTGGTTTATTGTATCAGCCCCAGCATTTT.

This clone was observed once. The rearrangement joins TRBV6-2 or TRBV6-3 to TRBJ2-3; D remains unclear. This CDR3 comprises 12 residues. Trimming removed 4 bases at V and 3 bases at J, with 5 bases between. CDR1 is MNHEY, CDR2 SVGEGT, per germline. The CDR3 bases are TGTGCCAGCAGTTTTAGAACAGATACGCAGTATTTT. Amino acids: CASSFRTDTQYF.

This chain's CDR3 is CASSLDWTGLMNTEAFF. CDR3 nucleotides: TGTGCCAGCAGCTTGGATTGGACAGGGCTTATGAACACTGAAGCTTTCTTT. The chain uses TRBV5-4 and TRBJ1-1, with 8 nucleotides matching TRBD1. CDR3 length: 17 residues. Germline values: CDR1 SGHNT, CDR2 YYREEE (reference sequence). V dropped 0 bases and J dropped 0; count of bases not matched to a gene: 7.

The rearrangement joins TRBV5-1 to TRBJ1-2, with D tentatively TRBD1 (5 bases). V was shortened by 0 bases and J by 4 bases, with 13 bases between the two germline ends. Per germline, CDR1 SGHRS and CDR2 YFSETQ. The CDR3 has 15 residues. The CDR3 DNA reads as TGCGCCAGCAGCTTGGGTGCAGGGAGCAGCTATGGCTACACCTTC. This gives the protein CASSLGAGSSYGYTF.